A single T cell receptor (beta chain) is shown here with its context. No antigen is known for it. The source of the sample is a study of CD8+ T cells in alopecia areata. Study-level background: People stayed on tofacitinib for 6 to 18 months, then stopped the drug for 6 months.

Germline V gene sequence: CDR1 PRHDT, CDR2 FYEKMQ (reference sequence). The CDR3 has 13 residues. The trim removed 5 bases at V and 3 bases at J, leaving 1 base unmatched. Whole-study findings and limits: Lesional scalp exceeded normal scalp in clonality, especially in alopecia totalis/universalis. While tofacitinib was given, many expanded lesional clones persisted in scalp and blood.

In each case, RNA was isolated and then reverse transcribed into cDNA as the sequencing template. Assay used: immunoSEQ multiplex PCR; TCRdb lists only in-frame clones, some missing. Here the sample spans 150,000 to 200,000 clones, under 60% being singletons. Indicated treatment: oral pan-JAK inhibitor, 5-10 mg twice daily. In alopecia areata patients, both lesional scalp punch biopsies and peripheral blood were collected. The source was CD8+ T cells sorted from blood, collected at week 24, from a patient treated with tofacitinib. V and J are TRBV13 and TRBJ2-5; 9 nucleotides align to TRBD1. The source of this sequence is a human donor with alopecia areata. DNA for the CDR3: TGTGCCAGCAGCGGACAGGGGAAAGAGACCCAGTACTTC. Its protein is CASSGQGKETQYF.